The rows below give T cell receptor beta chains drawn from one sample of a study of response to subunit inactivated influenza vaccine. MiXCR, run by TCRdb on the RT-PCR reads, gives a single entry per CDR3 protein. Of about 700,000 distinct CDR3 sequences listed, more than 11% are singletons. The source was PBMCs from blood, collected around 14 days before vaccination. Receptors originate from a man between 50 and 59 years old who received an inactivated influenza vaccine. Both conserved end residues are part of each CDR3.

>TRBV20-1|TRBJ1-1
CSAGTGLGTEAFF
>TRBV2|TRBJ2-1
CASRQDPYNEQFF
>TRBV5-6|TRBJ2-1
CASSLGLAGKEGQFF
>TRBV5-1|TRBJ2-1
CASSLVSTSQNEQFF
>TRBV3-1|TRBJ2-3
CASSKTGTTPTQYF
>TRBV12-5|TRBJ2-6
CASGLNLGTGANVLTF
>TRBV6-1|TRBJ1-6
CASSRGGTGVSPLHF
>TRBV6-5|TRBJ1-4
CASSYDGAPGEKLFF
>TRBV4-2|TRBJ2-1
CASSQVSGGLNNEQFF
>TRBV10-3|TRBJ1-1
CAISELQGTEAFF
>TRBV29-1|TRBJ1-2
CSVVRGNYGYTF
>TRBV12-3/TRBV12-4|TRBJ1-5
CASSLDGLSNQPQHF
>TRBV12-3/TRBV12-4|TRBJ1-5
CASRGDTQNQPQHF
>TRBV27|TRBJ2-7
CASSPGLAPTYEQYF
>TRBV20-1|TRBJ2-3
CSAVAGASDTQYF
>TRBV20-1|TRBJ2-5
CSALSGSQETQYF
>TRBV7-2|TRBJ1-2
CASSFSFSDRGGYTF
>TRBV7-2|TRBJ2-7
CASRLAGGPLYF
>TRBV19|TRBJ1-2
CASRTTGNYGYTF
>TRBV28|TRBJ2-1
CASSLPGENEQFF
>TRBV19|TRBJ1-2
CASSIGQTYGYTF
>TRBV12-3/TRBV12-4|TRBJ2-5
CASSFRGGRQETQYF
>TRBV9|TRBJ2-2
CASSPISGRTGTGELFF
>TRBV6-4|TRBJ1-5
CASIRGTGGEGPPLPLRNQPQHF
>TRBV3-1|TRBJ2-3
CASSPGGTTTDTQYF